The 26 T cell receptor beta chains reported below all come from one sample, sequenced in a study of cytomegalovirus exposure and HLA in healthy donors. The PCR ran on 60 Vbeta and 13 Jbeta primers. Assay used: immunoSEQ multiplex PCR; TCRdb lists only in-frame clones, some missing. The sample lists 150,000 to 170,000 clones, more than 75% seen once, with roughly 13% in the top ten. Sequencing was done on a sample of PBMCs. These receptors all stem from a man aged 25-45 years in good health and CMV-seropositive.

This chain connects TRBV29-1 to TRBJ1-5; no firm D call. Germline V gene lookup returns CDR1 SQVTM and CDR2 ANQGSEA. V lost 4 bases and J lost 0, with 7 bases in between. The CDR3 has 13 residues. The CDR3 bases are TGCAGCGTTGGGGCAGATAGCAATCAGCCCCAGCATTTT. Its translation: CSVGADSNQPQHF.

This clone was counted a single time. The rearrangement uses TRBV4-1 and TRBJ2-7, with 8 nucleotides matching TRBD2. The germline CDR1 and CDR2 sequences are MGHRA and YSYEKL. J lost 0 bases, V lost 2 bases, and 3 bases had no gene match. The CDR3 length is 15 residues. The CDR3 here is CASSQQGTSSYEQYF. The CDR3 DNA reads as TGCGCCAGCAGCCAACAAGGGACTAGCTCCTACGAGCAGTACTTC.

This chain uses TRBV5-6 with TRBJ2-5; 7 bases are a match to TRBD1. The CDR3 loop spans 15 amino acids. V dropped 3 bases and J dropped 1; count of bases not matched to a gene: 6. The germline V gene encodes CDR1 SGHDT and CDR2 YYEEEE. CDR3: CASSYLGQTQETQYF. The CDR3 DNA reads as TGTGCCAGCAGCTACTTGGGACAGACCCAAGAGACCCAGTACTTC. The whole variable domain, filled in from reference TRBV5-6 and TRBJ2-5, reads DAGVTQSPTHLIKTRGQQVTLRCSPKSGHDTVSWYQQALGQGPQFIFQYYEEEERQRGNFPDRFSGHQFPNYSSELNVNALLLGDSALYLCASSYLGQTQETQYFGPGTRLLVL.

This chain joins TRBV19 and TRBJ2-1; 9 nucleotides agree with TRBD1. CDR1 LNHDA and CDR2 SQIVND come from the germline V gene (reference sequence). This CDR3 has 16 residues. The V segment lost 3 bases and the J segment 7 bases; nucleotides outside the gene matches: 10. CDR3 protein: CASSIRIGTGRNEQFF. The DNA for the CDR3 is TGTGCCAGTAGTATTAGAATCGGGACAGGGAGGAATGAGCAGTTCTTC.

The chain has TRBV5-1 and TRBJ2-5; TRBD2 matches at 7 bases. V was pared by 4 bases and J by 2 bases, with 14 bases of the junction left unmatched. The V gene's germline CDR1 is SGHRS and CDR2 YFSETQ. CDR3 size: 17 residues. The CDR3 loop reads CASSGPRREVGQETQYF. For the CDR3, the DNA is TGCGCCAGCAGCGGACCGCGACGGGAGGTCGGGCAAGAGACCCAGTACTTC.

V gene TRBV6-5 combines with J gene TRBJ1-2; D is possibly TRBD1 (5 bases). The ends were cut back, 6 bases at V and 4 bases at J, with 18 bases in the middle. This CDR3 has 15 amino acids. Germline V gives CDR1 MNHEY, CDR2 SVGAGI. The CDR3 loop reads CASSQAGGTPYGYTF. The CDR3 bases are TGTGCCAGCAGCCAGGCCGGAGGGACTCCCTATGGCTACACCTTC.

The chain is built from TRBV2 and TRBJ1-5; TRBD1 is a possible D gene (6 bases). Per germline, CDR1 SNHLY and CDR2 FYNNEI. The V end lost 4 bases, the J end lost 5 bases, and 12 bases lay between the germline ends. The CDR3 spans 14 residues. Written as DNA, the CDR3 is TGTGCCAGCAGTGTCCAGGGGAAGGATCAGCCCCAGCATTTT. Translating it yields CASSVQGKDQPQHF.

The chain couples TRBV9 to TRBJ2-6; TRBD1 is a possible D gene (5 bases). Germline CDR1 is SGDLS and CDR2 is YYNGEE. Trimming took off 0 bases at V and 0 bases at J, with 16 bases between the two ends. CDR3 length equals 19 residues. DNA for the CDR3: TGTGCCAGCAGCGTAGAAGACAGCTTCACTTACTCTGGGGCCAACGTCCTGACTTTC. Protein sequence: CASSVEDSFTYSGANVLTF.

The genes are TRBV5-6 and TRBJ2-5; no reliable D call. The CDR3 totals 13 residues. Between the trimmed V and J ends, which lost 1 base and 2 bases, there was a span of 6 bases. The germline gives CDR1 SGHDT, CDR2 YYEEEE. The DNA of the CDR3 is TGTGCCAGCAGCTTGACCCAGCAAGAGACCCAGTACTTC. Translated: CASSLTQQETQYF.

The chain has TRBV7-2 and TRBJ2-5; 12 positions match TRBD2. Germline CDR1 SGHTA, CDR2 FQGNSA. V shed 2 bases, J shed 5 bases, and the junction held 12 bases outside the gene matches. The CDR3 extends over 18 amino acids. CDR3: CASSLLAGGKPTRETQYF. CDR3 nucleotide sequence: TGTGCCAGCAGCTTACTAGCGGGAGGGAAACCGACCCGGGAGACCCAGTACTTC. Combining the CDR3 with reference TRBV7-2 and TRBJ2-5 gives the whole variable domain GAGVSQSPSNKVTEKGKDVELRCDPISGHTALYWYRQSLGQGLEFLIYFQGNSAPDKSGLPSDRFSAERTGGSVSTLTIQRTQQEDSAVYLCASSLLAGGKPTRETQYFGPGTRLLVL.

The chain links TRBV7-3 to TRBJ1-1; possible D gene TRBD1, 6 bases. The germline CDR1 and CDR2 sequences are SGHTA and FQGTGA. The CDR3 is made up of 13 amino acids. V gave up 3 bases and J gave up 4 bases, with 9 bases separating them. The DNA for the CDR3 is TGTGCCAGCAGCTTCGGGGGGGCCACTGAAGCTTTCTTT. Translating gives CASSFGGATEAFF.

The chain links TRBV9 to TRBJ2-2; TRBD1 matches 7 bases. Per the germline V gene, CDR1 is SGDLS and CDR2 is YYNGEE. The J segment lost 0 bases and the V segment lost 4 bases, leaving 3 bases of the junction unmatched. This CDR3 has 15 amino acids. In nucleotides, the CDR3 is TGTGCCAGCAGCCTAGGGACAGCGAACACCGGGGAGCTGTTTTTT. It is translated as CASSLGTANTGELFF.

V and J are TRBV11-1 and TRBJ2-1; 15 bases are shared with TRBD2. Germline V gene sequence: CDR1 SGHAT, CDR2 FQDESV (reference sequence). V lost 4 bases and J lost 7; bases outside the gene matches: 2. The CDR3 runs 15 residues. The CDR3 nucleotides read TGTGCCAGCAGCTGGACTAGCGGGAGGGGGAATGAGCAGTTCTTC. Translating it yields CASSWTSGRGNEQFF. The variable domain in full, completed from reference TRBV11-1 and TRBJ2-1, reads EAEVAQSPRYKITEKSQAVAFWCDPISGHATLYWYRQILGQGPELLVQFQDESVVDDSQLPKDRFSAERLKGVDSTLKIQPAELGDSAMYLCASSWTSGRGNEQFFGPGTRLTVL.

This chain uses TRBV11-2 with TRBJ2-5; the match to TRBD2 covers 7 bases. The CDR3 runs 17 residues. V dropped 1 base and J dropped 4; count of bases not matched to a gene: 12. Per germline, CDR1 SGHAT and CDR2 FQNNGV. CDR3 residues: CASSLALGQWGGETQYF. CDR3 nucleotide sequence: TGTGCCAGCAGCTTAGCCCTTGGGCAGTGGGGGGGAGAGACCCAGTACTTC.

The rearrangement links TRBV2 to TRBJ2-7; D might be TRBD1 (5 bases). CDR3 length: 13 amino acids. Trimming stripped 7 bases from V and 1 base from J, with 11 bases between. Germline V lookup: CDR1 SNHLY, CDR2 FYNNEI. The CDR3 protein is CASTFDRSYEQYF. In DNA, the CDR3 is TGTGCCAGCACGTTTGACAGATCCTACGAGCAGTACTTC.

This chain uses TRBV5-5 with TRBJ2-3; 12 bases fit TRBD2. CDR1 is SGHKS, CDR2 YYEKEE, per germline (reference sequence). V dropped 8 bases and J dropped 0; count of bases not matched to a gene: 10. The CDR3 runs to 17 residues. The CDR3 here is CASSDGTSGFSTDTQYF. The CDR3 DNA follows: TGTGCCAGTAGTGACGGGACTAGCGGGTTTAGCACAGATACGCAGTATTTT.

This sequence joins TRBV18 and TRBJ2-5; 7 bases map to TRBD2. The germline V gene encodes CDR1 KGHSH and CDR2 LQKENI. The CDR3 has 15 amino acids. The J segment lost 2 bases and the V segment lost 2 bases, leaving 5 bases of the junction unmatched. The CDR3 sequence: CASSPKLSGQETQYF. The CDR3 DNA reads TGTGCCAGCTCACCAAAGCTTAGCGGGCAAGAGACCCAGTACTTC.

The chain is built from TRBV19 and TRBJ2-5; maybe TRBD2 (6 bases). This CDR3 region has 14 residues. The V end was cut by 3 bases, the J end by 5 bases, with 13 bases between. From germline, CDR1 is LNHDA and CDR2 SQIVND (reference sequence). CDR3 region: CASSMWGDRETQYF. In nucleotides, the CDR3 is TGTGCCAGTAGTATGTGGGGGGATCGGGAGACCCAGTACTTC.

The CDR3 loop is CASTLRGLGHPKGDYTF. In DNA, the CDR3 is TGTGCCAGCACACTACGTGGGCTCGGACACCCTAAAGGAGACTACACCTTC. The chain couples TRBV2 to TRBJ1-2; possible D gene TRBD1, 5 bases. Germline V lookup: CDR1 SNHLY, CDR2 FYNNEI. This CDR3 region has 17 residues. V lost 7 bases and J lost 10, with 31 bases in between.

CDR3 sequence: CASSLDGGSGGEEQFF. CDR3 coding DNA: TGCGCCAGCAGCTTGGATGGCGGGAGTGGGGGCGAGGAGCAGTTCTTC. The rearrangement links TRBV5-1 to TRBJ2-1; D may be TRBD2 (7 bases). Per germline, CDR1 SGHRS and CDR2 YFSETQ. The CDR3 extends over 16 amino acids. V dropped 0 bases and J dropped 10 bases, with 20 bases sitting between them.

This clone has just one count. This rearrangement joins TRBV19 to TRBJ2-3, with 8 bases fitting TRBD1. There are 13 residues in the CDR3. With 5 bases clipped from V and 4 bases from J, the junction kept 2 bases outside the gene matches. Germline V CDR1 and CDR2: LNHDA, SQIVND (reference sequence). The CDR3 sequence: CASSEQGADTQYF. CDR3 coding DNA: TGTGCCAGTAGTGAACAGGGGGCAGATACGCAGTATTTT.

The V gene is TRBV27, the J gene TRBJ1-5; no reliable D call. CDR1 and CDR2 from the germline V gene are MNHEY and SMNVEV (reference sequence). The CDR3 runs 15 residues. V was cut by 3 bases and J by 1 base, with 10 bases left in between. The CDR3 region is CASSLTLESNQPQHF. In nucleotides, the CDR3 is TGTGCCAGCAGTTTGACACTGGAAAGCAATCAGCCCCAGCATTTT.

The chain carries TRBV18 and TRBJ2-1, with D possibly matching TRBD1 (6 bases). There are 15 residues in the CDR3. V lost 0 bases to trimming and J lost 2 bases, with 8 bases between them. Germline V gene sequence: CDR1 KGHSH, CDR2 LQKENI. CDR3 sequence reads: CASSPPGTTYNEQFF. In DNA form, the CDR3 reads TGTGCCAGCTCACCACCCGGGACAACCTACAATGAGCAGTTCTTC.

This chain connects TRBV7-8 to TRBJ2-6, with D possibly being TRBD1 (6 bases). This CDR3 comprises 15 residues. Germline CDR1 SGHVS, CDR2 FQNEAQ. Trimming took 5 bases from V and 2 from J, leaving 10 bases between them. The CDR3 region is CASSRTVTGANVLTF. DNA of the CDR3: TGTGCCAGCAGCCGGACAGTAACTGGGGCCAACGTCCTGACTTTC.

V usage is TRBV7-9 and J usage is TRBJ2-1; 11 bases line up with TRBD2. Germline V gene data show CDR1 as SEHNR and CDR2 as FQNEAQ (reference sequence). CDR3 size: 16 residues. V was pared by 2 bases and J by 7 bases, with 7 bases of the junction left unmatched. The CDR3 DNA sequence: TGTGCCAGCAGCTTACAACTAGCGGGAGTTCGGAATGAGCAGTTCTTC. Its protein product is CASSLQLAGVRNEQFF. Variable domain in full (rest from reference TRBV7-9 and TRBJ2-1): DTGVSQNPRHKITKRGQNVTFRCDPISEHNRLYWYRQTLGQGPEFLTYFQNEAQLEKSRLLSDRFSAERPKGSFSTLEIQRTEQGDSAMYLCASSLQLAGVRNEQFFGPGTRLTVL.

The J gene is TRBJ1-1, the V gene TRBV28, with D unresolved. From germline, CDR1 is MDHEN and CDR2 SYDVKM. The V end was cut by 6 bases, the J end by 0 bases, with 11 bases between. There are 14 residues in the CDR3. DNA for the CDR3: TGTGCCAGCAGACTTAGCCTTCTGAACACTGAAGCTTTCTTT. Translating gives CASRLSLLNTEAFF.